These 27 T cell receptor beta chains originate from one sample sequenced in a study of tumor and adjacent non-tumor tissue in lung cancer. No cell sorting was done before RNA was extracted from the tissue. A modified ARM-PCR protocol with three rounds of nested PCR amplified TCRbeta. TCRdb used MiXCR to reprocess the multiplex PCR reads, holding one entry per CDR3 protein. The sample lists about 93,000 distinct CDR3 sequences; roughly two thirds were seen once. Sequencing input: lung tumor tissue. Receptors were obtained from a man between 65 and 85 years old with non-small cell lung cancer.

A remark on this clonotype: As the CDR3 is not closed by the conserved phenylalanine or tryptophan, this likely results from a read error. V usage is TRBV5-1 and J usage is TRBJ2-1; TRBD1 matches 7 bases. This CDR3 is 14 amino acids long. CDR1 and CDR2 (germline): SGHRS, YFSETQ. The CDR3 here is CTSSWGQFYNEQFL. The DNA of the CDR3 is TGCACCAGCAGCTGGGGACAGTTTTACAATGAGCAGTTCCTC.

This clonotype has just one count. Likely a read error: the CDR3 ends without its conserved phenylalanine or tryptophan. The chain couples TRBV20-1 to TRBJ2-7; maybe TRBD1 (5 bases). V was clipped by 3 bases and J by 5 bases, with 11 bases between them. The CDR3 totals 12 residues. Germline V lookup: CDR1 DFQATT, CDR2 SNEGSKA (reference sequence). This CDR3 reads CSAREVGDEQYI. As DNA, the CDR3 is TGCAGTGCTAGGGAAGTAGGGGACGAGCAGTACATC.

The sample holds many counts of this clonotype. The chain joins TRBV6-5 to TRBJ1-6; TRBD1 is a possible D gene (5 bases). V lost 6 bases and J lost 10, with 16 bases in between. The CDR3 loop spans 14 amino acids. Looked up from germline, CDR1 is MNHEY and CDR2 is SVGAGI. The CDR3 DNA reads TGTGCCAGCAGGCCCGGGACGCCGGGGTCACCCCTCCACTTT. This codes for CASRPGTPGSPLHF.

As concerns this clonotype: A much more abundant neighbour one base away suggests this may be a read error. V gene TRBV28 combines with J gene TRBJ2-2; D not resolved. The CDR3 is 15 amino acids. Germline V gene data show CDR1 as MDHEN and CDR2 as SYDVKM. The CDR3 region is CASSFGRSNTGQLFF. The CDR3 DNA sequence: TGTGCCAGCAGTTTCGGCAGATCGAACACCGGGCAGCTGTTTTTT.

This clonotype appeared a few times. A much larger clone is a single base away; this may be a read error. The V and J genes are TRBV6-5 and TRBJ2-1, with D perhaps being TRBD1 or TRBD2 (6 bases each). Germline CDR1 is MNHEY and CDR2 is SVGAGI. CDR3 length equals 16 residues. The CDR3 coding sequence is TGTGTCAGCAGTTACCTCTGGGGGGCGTCCTACAATGAGCAGTTCTTC. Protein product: CVSSYLWGASYNEQFF.

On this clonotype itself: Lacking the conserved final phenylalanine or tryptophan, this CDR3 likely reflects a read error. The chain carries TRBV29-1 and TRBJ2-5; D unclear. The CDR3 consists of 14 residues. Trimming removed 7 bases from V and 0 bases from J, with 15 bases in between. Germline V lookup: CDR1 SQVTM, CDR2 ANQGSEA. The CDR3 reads CSAPAGGNQETQYL. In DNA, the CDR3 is TGCAGCGCCCCGGCTGGCGGCAACCAAGAGACCCAGTACCTA.

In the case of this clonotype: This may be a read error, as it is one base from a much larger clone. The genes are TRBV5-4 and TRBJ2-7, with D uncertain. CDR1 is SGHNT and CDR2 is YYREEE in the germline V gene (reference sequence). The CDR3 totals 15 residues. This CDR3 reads CASSLVSSRPYEQCF. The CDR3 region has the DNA TGTGCCAGCAGCTTGGTGTCCTCCCGCCCCTACGAGCAGTGCTTC.

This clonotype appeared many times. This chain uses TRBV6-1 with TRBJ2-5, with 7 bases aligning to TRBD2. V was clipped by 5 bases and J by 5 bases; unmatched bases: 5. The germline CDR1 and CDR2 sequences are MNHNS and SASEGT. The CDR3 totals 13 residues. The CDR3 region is CASSRTRGETQYF. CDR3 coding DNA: TGTGCCAGCAGTCGGACTAGAGGGGAGACCCAGTACTTC.

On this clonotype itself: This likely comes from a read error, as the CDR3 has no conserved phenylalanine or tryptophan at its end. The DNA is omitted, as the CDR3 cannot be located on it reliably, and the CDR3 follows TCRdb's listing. The CDR3: CASSQIRDPWVFL. The V call is TRBV4-1, the J call TRBJ2-1; TRBD1 is taken as the D call from the table, unchecked against the DNA. 13 amino acids form the CDR3, both terminal residues included. The germline CDR1 and CDR2 sequences are MGHRA and YSYEKL.

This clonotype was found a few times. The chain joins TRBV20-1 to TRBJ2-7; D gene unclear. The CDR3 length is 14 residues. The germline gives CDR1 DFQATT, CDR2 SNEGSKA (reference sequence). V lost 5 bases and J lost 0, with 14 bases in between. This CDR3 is CSASRTVSSYEQYF. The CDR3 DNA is TGCAGTGCTTCCCGGACCGTTAGCTCCTACGAGCAGTACTTC.

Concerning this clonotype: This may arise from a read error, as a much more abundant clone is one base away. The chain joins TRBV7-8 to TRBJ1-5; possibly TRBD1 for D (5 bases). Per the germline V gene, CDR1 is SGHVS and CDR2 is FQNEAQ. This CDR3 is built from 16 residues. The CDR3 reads CANSQLTAFSNQPQHF. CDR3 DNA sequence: TGTGCCAACAGCCAACTGACAGCGTTTAGCAATCAGCCCCAGCATTTT.

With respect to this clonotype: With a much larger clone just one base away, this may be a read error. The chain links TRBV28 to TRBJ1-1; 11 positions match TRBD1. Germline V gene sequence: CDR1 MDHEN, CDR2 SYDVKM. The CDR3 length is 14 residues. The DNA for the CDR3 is TGTGCCAGCAGTACCTGGACAGGGGGCACTGAAGTTTTCTTT. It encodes CASSTWTGGTEVFF. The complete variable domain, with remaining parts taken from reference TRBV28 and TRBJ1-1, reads DVKVTQSSRYLVKRTGEKVFLECVQDMDHENMFWYRQDPGLGLRLIYFSYDVKMKEKGDIPEGYSVSREKKERFSLILESASTNQTSMYLCASSTWTGGTEVFFGQGTRLTVV.

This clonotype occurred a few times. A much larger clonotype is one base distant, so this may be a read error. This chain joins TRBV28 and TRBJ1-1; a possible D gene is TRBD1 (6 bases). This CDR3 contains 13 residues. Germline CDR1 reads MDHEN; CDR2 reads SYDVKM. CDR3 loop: CVTIQGWDTEAFF. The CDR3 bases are TGTGTCACCATACAGGGATGGGACACTGAAGCTTTCTTT.

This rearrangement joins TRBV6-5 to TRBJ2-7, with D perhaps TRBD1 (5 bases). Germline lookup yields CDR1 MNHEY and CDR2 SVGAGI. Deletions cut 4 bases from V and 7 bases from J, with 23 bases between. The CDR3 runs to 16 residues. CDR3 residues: CASSSFRAGSTQEQYF. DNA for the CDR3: TGTGCCAGCAGTTCGTTCCGGGCAGGGTCTACCCAAGAGCAGTACTTC.

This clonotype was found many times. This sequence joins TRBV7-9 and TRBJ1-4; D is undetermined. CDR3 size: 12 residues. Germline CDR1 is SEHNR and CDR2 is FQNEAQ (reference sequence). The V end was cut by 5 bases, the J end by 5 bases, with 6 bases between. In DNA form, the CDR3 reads TGTGCCAGCAGCGCAGCAAATGAAAAACTGTTTTTT. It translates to CASSAANEKLFF.

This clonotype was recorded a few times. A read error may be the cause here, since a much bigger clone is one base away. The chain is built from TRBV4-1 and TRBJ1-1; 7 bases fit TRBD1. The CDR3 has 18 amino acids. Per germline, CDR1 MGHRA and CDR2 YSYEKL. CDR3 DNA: TGCGCCAGCAGCCTAAGAAGTGGGCAGGGGGATGTGAAGACTGAAGCTTTCTTT. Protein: CASSLRSGQGDVKTEAFF.

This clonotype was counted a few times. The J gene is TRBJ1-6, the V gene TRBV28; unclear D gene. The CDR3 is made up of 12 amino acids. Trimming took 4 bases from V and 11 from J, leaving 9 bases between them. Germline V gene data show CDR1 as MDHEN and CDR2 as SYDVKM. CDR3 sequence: CASSSPAAPLHF. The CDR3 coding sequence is TGTGCCAGCAGTTCCCCCGCGGCACCCCTCCACTTT.

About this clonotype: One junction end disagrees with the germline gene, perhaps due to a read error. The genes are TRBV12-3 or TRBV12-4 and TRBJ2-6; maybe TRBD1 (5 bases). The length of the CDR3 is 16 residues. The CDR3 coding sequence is TGTGCCAGTACTTCCCCAGGGAAGTCTGGGGCTAACGTCCTGACTTTC. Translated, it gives CASTSPGKSGANVLTF.

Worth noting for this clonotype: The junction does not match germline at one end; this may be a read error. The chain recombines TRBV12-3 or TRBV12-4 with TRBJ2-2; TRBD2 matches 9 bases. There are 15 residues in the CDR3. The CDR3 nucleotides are TGTGCCAGCAGTTTCGGCGCGGGAGGGGGGACCGGGGAGCTGTTT. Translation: CASSFGAGGGTGELF.

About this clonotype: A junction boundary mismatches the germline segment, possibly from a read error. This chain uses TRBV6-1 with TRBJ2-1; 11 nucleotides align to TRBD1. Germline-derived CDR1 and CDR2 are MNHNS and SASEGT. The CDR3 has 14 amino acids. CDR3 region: CASSIGQGAVEHFF. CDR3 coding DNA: TGTGCCAGCAGTATCGGACAGGGGGCGGTTGAGCACTTCTTC.

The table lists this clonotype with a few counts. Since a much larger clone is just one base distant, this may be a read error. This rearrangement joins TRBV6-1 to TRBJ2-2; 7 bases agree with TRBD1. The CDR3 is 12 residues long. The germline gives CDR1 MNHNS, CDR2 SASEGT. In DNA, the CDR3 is TGTGTCAGCAGACAGGGTACCGGGGAGCTGTTTTTT. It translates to CVSRQGTGELFF.

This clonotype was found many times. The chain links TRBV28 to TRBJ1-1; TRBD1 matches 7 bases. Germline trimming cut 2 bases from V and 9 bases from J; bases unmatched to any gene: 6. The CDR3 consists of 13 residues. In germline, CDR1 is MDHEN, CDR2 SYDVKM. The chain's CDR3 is CASSLTGALKAFF. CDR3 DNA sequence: TGTGCCAGCAGTTTAACAGGGGCACTGAAAGCTTTCTTT.

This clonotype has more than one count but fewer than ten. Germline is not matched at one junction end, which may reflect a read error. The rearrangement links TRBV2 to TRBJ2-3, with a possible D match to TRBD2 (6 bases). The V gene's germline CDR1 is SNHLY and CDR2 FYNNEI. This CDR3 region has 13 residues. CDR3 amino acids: CVSRGFHTDTQYF. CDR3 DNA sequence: TGTGTCAGCCGGGGGTTCCACACAGATACGCAGTATTTT.

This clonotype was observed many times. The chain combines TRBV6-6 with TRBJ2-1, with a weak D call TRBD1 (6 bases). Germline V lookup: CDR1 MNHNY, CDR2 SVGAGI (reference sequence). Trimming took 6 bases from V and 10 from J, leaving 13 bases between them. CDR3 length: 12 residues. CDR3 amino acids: CASSLWGREQFF. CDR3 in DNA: TGTGCCAGCAGCCTGTGGGGGCGAGAGCAGTTCTTC.

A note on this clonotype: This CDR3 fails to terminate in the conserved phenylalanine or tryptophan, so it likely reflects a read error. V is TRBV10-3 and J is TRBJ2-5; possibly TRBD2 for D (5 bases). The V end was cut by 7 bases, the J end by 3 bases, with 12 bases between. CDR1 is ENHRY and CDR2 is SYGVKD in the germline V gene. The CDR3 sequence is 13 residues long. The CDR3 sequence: CAINYEREETQYL. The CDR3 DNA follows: TGTGCCATCAATTACGAGAGGGAAGAGACCCAGTACCTC.

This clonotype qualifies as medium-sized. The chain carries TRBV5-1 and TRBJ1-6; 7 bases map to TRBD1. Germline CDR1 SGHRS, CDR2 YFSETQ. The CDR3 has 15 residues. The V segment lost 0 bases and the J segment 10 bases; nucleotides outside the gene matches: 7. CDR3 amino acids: CASSLEGRGSSPLHF. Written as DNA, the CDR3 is TGCGCCAGCAGCTTGGAGGGCAGGGGGAGCTCACCCCTCCACTTT.

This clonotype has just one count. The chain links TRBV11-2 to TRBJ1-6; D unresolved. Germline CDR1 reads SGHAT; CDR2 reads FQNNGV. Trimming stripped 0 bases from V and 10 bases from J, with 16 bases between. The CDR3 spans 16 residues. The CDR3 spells CASSLDRRASNSPLHF. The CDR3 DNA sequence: TGTGCCAGCAGCTTAGATAGACGGGCGTCTAACTCACCCCTCCACTTT.